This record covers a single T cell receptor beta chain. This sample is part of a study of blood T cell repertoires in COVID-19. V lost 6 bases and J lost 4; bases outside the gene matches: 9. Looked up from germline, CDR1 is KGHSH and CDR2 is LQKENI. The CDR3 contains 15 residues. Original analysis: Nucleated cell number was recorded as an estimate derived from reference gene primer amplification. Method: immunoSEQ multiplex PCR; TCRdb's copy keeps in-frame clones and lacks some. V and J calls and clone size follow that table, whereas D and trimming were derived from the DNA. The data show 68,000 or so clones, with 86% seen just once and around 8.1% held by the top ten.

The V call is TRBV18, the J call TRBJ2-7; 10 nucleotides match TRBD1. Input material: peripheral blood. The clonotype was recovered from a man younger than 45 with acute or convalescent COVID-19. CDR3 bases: TGTGCCAGCTCGCAGACCGGGACAGGGGCGTACGAGCAGTACTTC. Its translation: CASSQTGTGAYEQYF.